Many counts were recorded for the clone carrying this T cell receptor (beta chain). Its antigen is unidentified. This specimen belongs to a study of early T cells in non-severe SARS-CoV-2 infection. One entry per CDR3 protein results from TCRdb running MiXCR on the 5' RACE reads. The table has 63,000 or so distinct CDR3 sequences, about an eighth seen once; the top ten hold around 5%. Study results and limitations: Private and CD4 specificities were missed by VDJdb matching, which favored anti-spike CD8 responses.

This CDR3 comprises 17 residues. Germline CDR1 reads LGHDT; CDR2 reads YNNKEL (reference sequence). The V end lost 8 bases, the J end lost 2 bases, and 21 bases lay between the germline ends. The rearrangement uses TRBV3-1 and TRBJ2-2; D could derive from TRBD1 or TRBD2 (5 bases each). This sample comprised whole blood, obtained at baseline. The TCR comes from an adult who was a healthcare worker with PCR-confirmed SARS-CoV-2 infection or an uninfected control (not recorded which). CDR3 sequence reads: CASGLFSGLENTGELFF. CDR3 in DNA: TGTGCCAGCGGACTTTTCTCAGGGCTGGAAAACACCGGGGAGCTGTTTTTT. Supplemented by reference TRBV3-1 and TRBJ2-2, the full variable domain reads DTAVSQTPKYLVTQMGNDKSIKCEQNLGHDTMYWYKQDSKKFLKIMFSYNNKELIINETVPNRFSPKSPDKAHLNLHINSLELGDSAVYFCASGLFSGLENTGELFFGEGSRLTVL.